The clone carrying this T cell receptor beta chain has only a few counts. These data come from a study of T cell changes during pregnancy in multiple sclerosis. Some clones are missing from TCRdb's copy, which holds only in-frame ones; the method was immunoSEQ multiplex PCR. The sample has fewer than 80,000 clones, 75% to 95% seen once; the top ten hold under 0.3%. The germline V gene has CDR1 SEHNR and CDR2 FQNEAQ (reference sequence). This CDR3 contains 14 residues. V lost 5 bases to trimming and J lost 6 bases; unmatched junction nucleotides: 5. The sample consisted of CD4+ T cells from peripheral blood mononuclear cells, taken in the third trimester of pregnancy. The chain carries TRBV7-9 and TRBJ2-7; the match to TRBD1 covers 12 bases. This TCR derives from a female donor in good health, enrolled as a control in a pregnancy study. The CDR3 DNA reads TGTGCCAGCAGCCCGGGACAGGGGGCAGGCGAGCAGTACTTC. Translated: CASSPGQGAGEQYF.